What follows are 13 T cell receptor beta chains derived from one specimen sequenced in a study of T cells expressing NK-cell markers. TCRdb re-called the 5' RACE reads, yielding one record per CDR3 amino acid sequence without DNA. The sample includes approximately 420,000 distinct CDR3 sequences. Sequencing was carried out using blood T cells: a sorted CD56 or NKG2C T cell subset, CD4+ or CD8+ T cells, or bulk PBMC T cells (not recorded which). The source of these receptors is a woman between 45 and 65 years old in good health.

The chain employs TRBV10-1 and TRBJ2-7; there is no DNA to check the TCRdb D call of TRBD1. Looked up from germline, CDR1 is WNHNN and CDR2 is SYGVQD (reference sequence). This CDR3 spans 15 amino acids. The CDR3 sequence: CASSEKRTGRFEQYF.

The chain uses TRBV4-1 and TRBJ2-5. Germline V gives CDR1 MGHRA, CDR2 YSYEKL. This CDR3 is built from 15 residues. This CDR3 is CASSQDGRLGETQYF.

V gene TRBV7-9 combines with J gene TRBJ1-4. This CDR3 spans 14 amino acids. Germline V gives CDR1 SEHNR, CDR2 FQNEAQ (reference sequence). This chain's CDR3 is CASSLGSKAEKLFF.

The CDR3 here is CASSFGTGQGSGYTF. V gene TRBV7-2 combines with J gene TRBJ1-2; TCRdb calls TRBD1, which cannot be checked without DNA. The CDR3 is made up of 15 amino acids. The germline gives CDR1 SGHTA, CDR2 FQGNSA.

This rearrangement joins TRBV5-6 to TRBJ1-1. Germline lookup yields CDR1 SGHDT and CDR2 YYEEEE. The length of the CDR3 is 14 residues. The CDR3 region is CASSSTRGGTEAFF.

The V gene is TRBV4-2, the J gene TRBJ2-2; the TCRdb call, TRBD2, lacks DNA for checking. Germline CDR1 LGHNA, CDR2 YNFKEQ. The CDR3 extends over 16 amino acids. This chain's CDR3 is CASSQSGGRDTGELFF.

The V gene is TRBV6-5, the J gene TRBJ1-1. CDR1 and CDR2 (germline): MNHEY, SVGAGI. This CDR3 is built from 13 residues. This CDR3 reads CASKKEGNTEAFF.

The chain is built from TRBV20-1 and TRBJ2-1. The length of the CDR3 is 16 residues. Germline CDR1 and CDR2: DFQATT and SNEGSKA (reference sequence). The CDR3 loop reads CSARDVQRDSYNEQFF.

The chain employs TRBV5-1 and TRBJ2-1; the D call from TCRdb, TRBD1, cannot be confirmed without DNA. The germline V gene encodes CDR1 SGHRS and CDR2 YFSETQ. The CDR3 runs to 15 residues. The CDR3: CASSLEGGWRNEQFF.

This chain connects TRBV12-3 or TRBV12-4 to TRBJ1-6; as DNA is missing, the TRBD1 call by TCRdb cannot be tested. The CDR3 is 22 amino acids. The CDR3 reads CASSPGFLPGNPESSYNSPLHF.

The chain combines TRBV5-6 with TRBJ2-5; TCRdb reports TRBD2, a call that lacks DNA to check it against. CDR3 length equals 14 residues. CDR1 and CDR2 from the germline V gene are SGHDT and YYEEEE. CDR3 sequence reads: CASSLSGRSETQYF.

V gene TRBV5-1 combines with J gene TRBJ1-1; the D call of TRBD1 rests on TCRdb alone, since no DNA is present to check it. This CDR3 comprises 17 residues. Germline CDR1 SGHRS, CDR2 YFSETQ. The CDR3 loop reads CASSSERQGRLNTEAFF.

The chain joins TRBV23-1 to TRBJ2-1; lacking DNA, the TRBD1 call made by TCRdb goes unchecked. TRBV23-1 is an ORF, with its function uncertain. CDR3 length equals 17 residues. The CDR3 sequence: CASSQLPGQGDYNEQFF.